This T cell receptor (beta chain) was retrieved from a study of T cell responses to AZD1222 COVID-19 vaccine. As for the study in general: Second-dose schedules of about 4 or about 12 weeks were combined. Study-level results: Nearly half of unique spike-specific TCRs reportedly avoided B.1.351 and B.1.1.7 mutated regions.

Trimming cost V 7 bases and J 0 bases, with 13 bases left between them. Germline assignment: CDR1 LNHDA and CDR2 SQIVND (reference sequence). The CDR3 length is 15 residues. With respect to this clone: Its target is not known.

Only in-frame clones appear in the TCRdb table, and some are missing; sequencing was by immunoSEQ multiplex PCR. In the table there are tens of thousands of clones, roughly 87% of which are singletons. The chain links TRBV19 to TRBJ1-5, with a possible D match to TRBD1 (6 bases). The sample here was peripheral blood, taken on day 0 of AZD1222 vaccination. The TCR sequence derives from an adult in good health. Written as DNA, the CDR3 is TGTGCCAGTACTCGGGACACGAATAGCAATCAGCCCCAGCATTTT. Protein: CASTRDTNSNQPQHF.